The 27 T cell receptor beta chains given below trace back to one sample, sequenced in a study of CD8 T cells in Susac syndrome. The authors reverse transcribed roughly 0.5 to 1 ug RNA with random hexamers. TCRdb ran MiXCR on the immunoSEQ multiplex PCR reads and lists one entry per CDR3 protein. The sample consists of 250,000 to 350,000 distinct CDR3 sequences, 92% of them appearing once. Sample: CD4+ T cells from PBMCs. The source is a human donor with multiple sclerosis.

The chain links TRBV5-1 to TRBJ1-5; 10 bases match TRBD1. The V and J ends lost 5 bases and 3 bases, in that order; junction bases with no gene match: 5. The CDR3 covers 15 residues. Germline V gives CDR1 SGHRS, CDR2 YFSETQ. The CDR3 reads CASRGGTGDNQPQHF. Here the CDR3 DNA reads TGCGCCAGCAGGGGGGGGACAGGGGACAATCAGCCCCAGCATTTT.

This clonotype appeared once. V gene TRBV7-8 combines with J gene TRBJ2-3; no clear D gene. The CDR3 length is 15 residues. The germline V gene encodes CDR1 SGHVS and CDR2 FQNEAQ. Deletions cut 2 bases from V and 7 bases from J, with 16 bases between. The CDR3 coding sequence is TGTGCCAGCAGCTTAACCGTTGACCGCATTAATACGCAGTATTTT. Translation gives CASSLTVDRINTQYF. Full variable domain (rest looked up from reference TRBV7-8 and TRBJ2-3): GAGVSQSPRYKVAKRGQDVALRCDPISGHVSLFWYQQALGQGPEFLTYFQNEAQLDKSGLPSDRFFAERPEGSVSTLKIQRTQQEDSAVYLCASSLTVDRINTQYFGPGTRLTVL.

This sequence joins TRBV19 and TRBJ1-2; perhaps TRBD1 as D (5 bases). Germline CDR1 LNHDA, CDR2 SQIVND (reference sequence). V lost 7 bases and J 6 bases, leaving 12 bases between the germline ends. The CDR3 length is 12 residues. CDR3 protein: CASTFGGDGYTF. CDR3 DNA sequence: TGTGCCAGTACCTTCGGAGGGGATGGCTACACCTTC.

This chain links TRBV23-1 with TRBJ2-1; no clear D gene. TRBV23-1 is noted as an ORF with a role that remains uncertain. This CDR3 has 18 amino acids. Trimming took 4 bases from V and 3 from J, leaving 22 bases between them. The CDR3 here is CASSPQRDVKGNYNEQFF. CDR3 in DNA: TGCGCCAGCAGTCCGCAAAGAGACGTTAAGGGAAACTACAATGAGCAGTTCTTC.

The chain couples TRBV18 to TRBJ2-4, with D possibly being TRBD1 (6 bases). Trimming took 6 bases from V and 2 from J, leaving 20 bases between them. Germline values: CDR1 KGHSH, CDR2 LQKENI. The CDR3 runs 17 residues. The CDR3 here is CASSPLGQIRTKNIQYF. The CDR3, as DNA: TGTGCCAGCTCTCCCCTAGGACAGATAAGGACCAAAAACATTCAGTACTTC.

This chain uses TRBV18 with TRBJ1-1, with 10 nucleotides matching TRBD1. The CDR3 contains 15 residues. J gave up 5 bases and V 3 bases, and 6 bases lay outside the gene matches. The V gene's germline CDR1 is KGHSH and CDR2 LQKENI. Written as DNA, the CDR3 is TGTGCCAGCTCACCCGGACAGGGGGGTGGGACTGAAGCTTTCTTT. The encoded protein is CASSPGQGGGTEAFF.

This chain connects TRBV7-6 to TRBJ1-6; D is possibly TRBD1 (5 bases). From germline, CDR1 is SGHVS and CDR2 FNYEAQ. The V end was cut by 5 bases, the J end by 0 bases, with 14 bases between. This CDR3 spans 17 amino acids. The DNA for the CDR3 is TGTGCCAGCAGCCCCACAGGACACAGCTCCTATAATTCACCCCTCCACTTT. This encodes CASSPTGHSSYNSPLHF. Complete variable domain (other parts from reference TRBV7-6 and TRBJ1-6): GAGVSQSPRYKVTKRGQDVALRCDPISGHVSLYWYRQALGQGPEFLTYFNYEAQQDKSGLPNDRFSAERPEGSISTLTIQRTEQRDSAMYRCASSPTGHSSYNSPLHFGNGTRLTVT.

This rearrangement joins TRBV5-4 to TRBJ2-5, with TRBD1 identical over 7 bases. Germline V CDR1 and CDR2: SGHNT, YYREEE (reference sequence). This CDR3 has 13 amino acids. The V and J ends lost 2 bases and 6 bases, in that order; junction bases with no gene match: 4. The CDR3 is CASSFVGQQTQYF. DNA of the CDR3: TGTGCCAGCAGCTTTGTGGGACAGCAGACCCAGTACTTC. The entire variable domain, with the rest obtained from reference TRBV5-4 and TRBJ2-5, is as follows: ETGVTQSPTHLIKTRGQQVTLRCSSQSGHNTVSWYQQALGQGPQFIFQYYREEENGRGNFPPRFSGLQFPNYSSELNVNALELDDSALYLCASSFVGQQTQYFGPGTRLLVL.

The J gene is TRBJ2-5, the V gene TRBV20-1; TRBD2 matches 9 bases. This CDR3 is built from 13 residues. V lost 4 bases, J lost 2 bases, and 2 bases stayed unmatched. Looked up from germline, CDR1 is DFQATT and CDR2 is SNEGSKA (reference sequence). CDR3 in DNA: TGCAGTGCTAAGGCGGGAGGGCAAGAGACCCAGTACTTC. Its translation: CSAKAGGQETQYF.

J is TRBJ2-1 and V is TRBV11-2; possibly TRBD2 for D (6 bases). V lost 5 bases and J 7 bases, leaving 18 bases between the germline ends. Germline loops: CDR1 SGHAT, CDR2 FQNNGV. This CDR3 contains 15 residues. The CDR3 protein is CASSQRSGSGNEQFF. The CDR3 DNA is TGTGCCAGCAGCCAAAGGTCCGGGAGTGGTAATGAGCAGTTCTTC.

In nucleotides, the CDR3 is TGTGCCAGCAGGGGACTAGCGGGCCTTAATGAGCAGTTCTTC. This codes for CASRGLAGLNEQFF. The genes are TRBV2 and TRBJ2-1; 12 nucleotides align to TRBD2. This CDR3 is 14 amino acids long. Trimming took 6 bases from V and 7 from J; bases not matched to a gene: 4. CDR1 and CDR2 from the germline V gene are SNHLY and FYNNEI.

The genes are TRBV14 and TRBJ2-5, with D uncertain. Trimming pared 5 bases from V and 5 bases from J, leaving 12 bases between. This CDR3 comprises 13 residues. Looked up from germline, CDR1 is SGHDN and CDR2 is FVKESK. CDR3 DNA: TGTGCCAGCAGCTTTTACGGTTGGGAGACCCAGTACTTC. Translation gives CASSFYGWETQYF.

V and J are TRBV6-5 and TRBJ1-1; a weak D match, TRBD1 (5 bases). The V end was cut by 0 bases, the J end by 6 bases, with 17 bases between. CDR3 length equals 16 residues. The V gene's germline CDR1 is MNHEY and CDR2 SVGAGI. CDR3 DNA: TGTGCCAGCAGTTACTCGAAGGGTAGGGGATACGCTGAAGCTTTCTTT. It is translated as CASSYSKGRGYAEAFF.

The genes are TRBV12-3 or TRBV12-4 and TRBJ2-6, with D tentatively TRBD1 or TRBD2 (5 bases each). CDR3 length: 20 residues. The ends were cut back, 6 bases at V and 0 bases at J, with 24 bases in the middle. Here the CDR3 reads CASSLGRRGILSSGANVLTF. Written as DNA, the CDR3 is TGTGCCAGCAGCCTGGGACGGCGCGGCATTCTGAGCTCTGGGGCCAACGTCCTGACTTTC.

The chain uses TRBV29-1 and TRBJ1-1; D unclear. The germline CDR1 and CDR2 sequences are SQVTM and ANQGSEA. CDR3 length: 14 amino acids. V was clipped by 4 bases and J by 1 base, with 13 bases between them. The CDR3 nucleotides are TGCAGCGTTGCACGGACGGTTACGAACACTGAAGCTTTCTTT. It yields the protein CSVARTVTNTEAFF.

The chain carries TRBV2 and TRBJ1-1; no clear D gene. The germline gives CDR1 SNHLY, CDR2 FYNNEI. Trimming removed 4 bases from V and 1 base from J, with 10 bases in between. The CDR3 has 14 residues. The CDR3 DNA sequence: TGTGCCAGCAGTGGCGGGGAGCCGAACACTGAAGCTTTCTTT. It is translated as CASSGGEPNTEAFF.

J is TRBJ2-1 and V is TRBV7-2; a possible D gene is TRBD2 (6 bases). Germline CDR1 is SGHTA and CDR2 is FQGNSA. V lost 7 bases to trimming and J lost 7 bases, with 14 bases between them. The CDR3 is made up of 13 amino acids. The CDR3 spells CASTRLVANEQFF. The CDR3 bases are TGTGCCAGCACCCGACTAGTAGCGAATGAGCAGTTCTTC.

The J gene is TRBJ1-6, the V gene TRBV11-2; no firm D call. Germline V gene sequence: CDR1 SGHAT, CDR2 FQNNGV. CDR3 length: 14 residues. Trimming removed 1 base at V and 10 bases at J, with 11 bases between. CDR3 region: CASSLGPVGSPLHF. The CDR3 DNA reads TGTGCCAGCAGCTTAGGTCCGGTAGGATCACCCCTCCACTTT.

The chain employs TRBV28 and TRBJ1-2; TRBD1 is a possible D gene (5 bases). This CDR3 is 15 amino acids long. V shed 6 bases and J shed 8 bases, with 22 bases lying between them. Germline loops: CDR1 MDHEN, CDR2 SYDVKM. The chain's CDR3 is CASRIVGTLKGGYTF. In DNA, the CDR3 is TGTGCCAGCAGAATTGTGGGGACGTTAAAGGGCGGCTACACCTTC.

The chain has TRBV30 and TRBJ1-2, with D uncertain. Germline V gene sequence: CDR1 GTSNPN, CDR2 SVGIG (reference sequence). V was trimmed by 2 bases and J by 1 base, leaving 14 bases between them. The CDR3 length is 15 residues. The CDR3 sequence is CAWSRQRLVNYGYTF. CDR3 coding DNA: TGTGCCTGGAGTAGGCAACGTCTAGTTAACTATGGCTACACCTTC.

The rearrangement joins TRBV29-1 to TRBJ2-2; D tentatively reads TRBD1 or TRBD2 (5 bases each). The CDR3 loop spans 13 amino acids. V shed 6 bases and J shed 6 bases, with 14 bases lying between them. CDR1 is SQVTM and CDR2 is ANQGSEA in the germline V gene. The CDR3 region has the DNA TGCAGCGTGCTGACGGTGGGGGCCGGGGAGCTGTTTTTT. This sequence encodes CSVLTVGAGELFF.

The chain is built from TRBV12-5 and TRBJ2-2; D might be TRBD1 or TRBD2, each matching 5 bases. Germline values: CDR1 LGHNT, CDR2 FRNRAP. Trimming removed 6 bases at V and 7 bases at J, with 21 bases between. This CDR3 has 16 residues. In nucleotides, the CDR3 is TGTGCTAGTGGCACGAATACAGGCGCAGAGGGCGGGGAGCTGTTTTTT. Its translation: CASGTNTGAEGGELFF. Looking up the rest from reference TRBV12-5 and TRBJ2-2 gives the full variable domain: DARVTQTPRHKVTEMGQEVTMRCQPILGHNTVFWYRQTMMQGLELLAYFRNRAPLDDSGMPKDRFSAEMPDATLATLKIQPSEPRDSAVYFCASGTNTGAEGGELFFGEGSRLTVL.

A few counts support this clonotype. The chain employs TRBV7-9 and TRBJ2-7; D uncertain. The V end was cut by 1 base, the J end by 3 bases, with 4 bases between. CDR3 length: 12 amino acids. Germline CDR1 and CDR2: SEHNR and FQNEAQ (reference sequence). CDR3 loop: CASSLVSYEQYF. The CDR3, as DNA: TGTGCCAGCAGCTTAGTCAGCTACGAGCAGTACTTC.

CDR3 DNA: TGTGCCAGCTCACCAAACAGGGGCCCGACCGACACTGAAGCTTTCTTT. It codes for CASSPNRGPTDTEAFF. This sequence joins TRBV18 and TRBJ1-1; 7 nucleotides match TRBD1. CDR3 size: 16 residues. Germline V lookup: CDR1 KGHSH, CDR2 LQKENI. V gave up 2 bases and J gave up 3 bases; unmatched junction bases: 9.

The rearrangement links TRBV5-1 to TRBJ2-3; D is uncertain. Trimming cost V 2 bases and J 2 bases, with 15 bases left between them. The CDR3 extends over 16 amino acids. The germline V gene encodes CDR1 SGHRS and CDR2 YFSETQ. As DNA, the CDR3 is TGCGCCAGCAGCTTAAGGCTTGGCCCTCCCACAGATACGCAGTATTTT. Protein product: CASSLRLGPPTDTQYF.

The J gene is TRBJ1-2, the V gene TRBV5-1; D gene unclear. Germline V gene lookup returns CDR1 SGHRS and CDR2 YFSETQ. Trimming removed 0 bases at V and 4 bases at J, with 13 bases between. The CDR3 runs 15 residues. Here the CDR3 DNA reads TGCGCCAGCAGCTTGGCCGCCGGCCCCACCTATGGCTACACCTTC. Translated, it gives CASSLAAGPTYGYTF.

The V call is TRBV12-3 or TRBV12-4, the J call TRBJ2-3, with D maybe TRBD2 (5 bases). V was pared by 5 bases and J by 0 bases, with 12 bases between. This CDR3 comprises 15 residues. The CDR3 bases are TGTGCCAGCAGTGACCCGGGGAAAAGCACAGATACGCAGTATTTT. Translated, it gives CASSDPGKSTDTQYF.